Reported below is one TCR beta chain. CDR1 and CDR2 from the germline V gene are SNHLY and FYNNEI. The CDR3 consists of 14 residues. V lost 2 bases to trimming and J lost 5 bases, with 13 bases between them. This record belongs to a study of T cells after somatic rescue of genetic block. The method was immunoSEQ multiplex PCR; TCRdb's version includes in-frame clones alone and lacks a portion of them. Among 60,000 to 75,000 clones, roughly 94% were seen once, and the ten largest hold around 3%. The gene calls are TRBV2 and TRBJ2-7; maybe TRBD2 (6 bases). Material for sequencing was peripheral blood mononuclear cells (PBMCs). The clonotype originates from a man aged 35-49 years. As DNA, the CDR3 is TGTGCCAGCAGTGAACGAGCGGGTCGGCACGAGCAGTACTTC. It translates to CASSERAGRHEQYF. The full variable domain, with the rest looked up from reference TRBV2 and TRBJ2-7, is EPEVTQTPSHQVTQMGQEVILRCVPISNHLYFYWYRQILGQKVEFLVSFYNNEISEKSEIFDDQFSVERPDGSNFTLKIRSTKLEDSAMYFCASSERAGRHEQYFGPGTRLTVT.